This T cell receptor beta chain was captured in a study of cytomegalovirus exposure and HLA in healthy donors. Regarding the study as a whole: Roughly even sequencing depth across donors was the assumption behind the presence/absence analyses. A later analysis found most CMV-associated TCR beta chains apparently HLA-restricted. In an earlier analysis, in several hundred donors, most V segments appeared productive either ~90% or ~30% of the time.

In the PCR, 60 Vbeta and 13 Jbeta primers were used. Here immunoSEQ multiplex PCR was the method, and the copy in TCRdb shows in-frame clones only, minus some. This table has about 160,000 clones, about 75% appearing once. Of note for this clone: As yet, its antigen is unknown.

Germline V gives CDR1 ENHRY, CDR2 SYGVKD. The CDR3 sequence is 16 residues long. V trimming: 0 bases; J trimming: 4 bases; junction bases outside the gene matches: 5. The source material was PBMCs. The TCR originated in a female donor in good health and CMV-seronegative. This chain links TRBV10-3 with TRBJ2-7; 11 bases agree with TRBD2. Written as DNA, the CDR3 is TGTGCCATCAGTGAGTCGGCTAGCGGGGGGACGTACGAGCAGTACTTC. Amino acids: CAISESASGGTYEQYF.